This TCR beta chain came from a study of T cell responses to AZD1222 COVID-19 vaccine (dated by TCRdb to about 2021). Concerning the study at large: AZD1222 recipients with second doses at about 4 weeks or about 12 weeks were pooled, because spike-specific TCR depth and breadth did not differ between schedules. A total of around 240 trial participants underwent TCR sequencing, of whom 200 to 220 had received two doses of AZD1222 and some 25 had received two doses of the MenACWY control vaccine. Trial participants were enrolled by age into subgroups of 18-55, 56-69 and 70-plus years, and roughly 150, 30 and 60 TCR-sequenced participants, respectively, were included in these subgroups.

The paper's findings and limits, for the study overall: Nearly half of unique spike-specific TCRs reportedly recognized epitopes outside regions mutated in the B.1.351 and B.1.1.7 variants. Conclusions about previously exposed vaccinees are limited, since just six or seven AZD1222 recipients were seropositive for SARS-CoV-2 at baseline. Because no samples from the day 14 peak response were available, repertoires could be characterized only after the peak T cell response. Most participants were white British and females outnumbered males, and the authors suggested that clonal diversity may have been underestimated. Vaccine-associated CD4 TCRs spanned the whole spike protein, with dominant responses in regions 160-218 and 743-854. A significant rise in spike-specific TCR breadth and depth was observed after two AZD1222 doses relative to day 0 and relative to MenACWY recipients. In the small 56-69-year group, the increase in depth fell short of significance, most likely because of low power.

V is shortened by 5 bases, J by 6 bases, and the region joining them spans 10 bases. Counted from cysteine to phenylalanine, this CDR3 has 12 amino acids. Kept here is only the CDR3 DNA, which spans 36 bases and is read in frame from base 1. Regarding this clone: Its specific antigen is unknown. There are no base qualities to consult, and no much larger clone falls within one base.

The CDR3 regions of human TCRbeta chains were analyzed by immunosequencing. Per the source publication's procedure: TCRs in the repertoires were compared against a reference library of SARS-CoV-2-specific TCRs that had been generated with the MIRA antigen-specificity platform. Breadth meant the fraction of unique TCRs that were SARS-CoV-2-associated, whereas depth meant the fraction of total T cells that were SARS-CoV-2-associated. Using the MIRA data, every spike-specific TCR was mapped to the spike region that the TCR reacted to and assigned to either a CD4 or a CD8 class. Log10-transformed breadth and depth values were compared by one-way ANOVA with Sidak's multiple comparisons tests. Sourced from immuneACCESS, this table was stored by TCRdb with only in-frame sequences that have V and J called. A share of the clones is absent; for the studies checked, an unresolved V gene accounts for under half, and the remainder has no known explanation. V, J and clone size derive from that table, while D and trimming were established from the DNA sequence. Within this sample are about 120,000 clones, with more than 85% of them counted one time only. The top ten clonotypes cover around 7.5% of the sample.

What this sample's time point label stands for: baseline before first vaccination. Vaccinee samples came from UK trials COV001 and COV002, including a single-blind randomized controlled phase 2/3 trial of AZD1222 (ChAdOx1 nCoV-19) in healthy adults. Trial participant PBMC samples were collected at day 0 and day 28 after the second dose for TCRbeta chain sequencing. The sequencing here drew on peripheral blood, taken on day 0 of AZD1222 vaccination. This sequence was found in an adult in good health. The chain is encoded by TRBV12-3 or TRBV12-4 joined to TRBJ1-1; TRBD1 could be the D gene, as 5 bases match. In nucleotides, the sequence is TGTGCCAGCAGTCTTGGGGCAGCTGAAGCTTTCTTT. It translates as CASSLGAAEAFF.